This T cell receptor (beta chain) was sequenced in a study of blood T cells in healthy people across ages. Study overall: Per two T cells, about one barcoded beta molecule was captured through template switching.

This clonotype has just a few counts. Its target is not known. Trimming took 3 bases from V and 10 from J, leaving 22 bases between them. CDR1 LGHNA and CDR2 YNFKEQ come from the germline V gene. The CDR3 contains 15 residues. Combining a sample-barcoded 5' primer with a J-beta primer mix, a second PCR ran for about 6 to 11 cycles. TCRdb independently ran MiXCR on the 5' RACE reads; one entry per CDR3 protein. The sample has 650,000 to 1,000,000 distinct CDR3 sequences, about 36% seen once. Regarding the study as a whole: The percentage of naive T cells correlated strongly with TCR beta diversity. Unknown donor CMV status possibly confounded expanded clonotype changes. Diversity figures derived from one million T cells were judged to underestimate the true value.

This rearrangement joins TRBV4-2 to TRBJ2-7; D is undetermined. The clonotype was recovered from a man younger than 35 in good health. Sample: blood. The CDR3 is CASSQISRAQEAQYF. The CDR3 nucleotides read TGTGCCAGCAGCCAGATCTCAAGGGCCCAAGAGGCCCAGTACTTC.